The 5 T cell receptor beta chains in this list originate from one sample, sequenced in a study of T cell responses to AZD1222 COVID-19 vaccine. Produced via immunoSEQ multiplex PCR; TCRdb's table is partial and in-frame only. The sample has around 140,000 clones; roughly 90% are singletons. This specimen was peripheral blood, taken on day 0 of AZD1222 vaccination. The source of these receptors is an adult in good health.

V is TRBV3-1 (or the pseudogene TRBV3-2) and J is TRBJ1-1; unclear D gene. Trimming removed 3 bases from V and 2 bases from J, with 7 bases in between. Germline CDR1 and CDR2: LGHDT and YNNKEL (reference sequence). The CDR3 covers 13 residues. The DNA of the CDR3 is TGTGCCAGCAGCCAGGGATCAAACACTGAAGCTTTCTTT. Residues: CASSQGSNTEAFF.

This chain connects TRBV19 to TRBJ1-1; D ambiguous. The V end was cut by 6 bases, the J end by 3 bases, with 8 bases between. CDR1 is LNHDA and CDR2 is SQIVND in the germline V gene (reference sequence). The CDR3 runs 12 residues. CDR3 DNA: TGTGCCAGTAGCTCCCCCTACACTGAAGCTTTCTTT. Amino acid sequence: CASSSPYTEAFF.

The genes are TRBV5-6 and TRBJ1-5; D is unclear. The CDR3 covers 15 residues. V lost 0 bases, J lost 2 bases, and 9 bases lay in between. Germline V gene data show CDR1 as SGHDT and CDR2 as YYEEEE. Here the CDR3 reads CASSLDAGGNQPQHF. The CDR3 DNA follows: TGTGCCAGCAGCTTGGATGCGGGAGGCAATCAGCCCCAGCATTTT.

This clone was counted between two and nine times. The gene calls are TRBV7-6 and TRBJ1-4; D perhaps matches TRBD1 (6 bases). The CDR3 runs to 16 residues. Trimming shortened V by 1 base and J by 8 bases, and 17 bases separated the two germline ends. The V gene's germline CDR1 is SGHVS and CDR2 FNYEAQ. CDR3 amino acids: CASSLGGRGVREKLFF. The CDR3 nucleotides read TGTGCCAGCAGCTTAGGCGGTAGGGGGGTCAGGGAAAAACTGTTTTTT.

This rearrangement joins TRBV18 to TRBJ2-7, with D perhaps TRBD2 (5 bases). CDR1 is KGHSH and CDR2 is LQKENI in the germline V gene. Trimming shortened V by 2 bases and J by 6 bases, and 14 bases separated the two germline ends. The CDR3 extends over 14 amino acids. The CDR3 sequence is CASSPTASGVEQYF. As DNA, the CDR3 is TGTGCCAGCTCACCAACGGCCAGCGGTGTCGAGCAGTACTTC. Full variable domain (remainder filled in from reference TRBV18 and TRBJ2-7): NAGVMQNPRHLVRRRGQEARLRCSPMKGHSHVYWYRQLPEEGLKFMVYLQKENIIDESGMPKERFSAEFPKEGPSILRIQQVVRGDSAAYFCASSPTASGVEQYFGPGTRLTVT.